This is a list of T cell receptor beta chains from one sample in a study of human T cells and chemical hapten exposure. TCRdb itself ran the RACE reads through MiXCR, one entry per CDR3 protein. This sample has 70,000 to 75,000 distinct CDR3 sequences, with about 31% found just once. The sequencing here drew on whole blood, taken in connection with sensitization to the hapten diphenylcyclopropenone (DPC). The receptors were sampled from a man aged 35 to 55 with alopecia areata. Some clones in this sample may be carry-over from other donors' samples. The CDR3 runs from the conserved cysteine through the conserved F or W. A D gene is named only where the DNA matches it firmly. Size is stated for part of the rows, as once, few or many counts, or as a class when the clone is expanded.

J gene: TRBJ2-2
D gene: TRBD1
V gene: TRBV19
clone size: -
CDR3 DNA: TGTGCCAGTAGTATAGGGGGACAGACCGGGGAGCTGTTTTTT
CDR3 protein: CASSIGGQTGELFF

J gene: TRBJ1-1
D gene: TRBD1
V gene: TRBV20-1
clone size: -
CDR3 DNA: TGCAGTGCCAGGCAGGGGGCTATGAACACTGAAGCTTTCTTT
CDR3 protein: CSARQGAMNTEAFF

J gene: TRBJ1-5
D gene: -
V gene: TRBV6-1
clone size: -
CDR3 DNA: TGTGCCAGCAACCAGATTAGCAATCAGCCCCAGCATTTT
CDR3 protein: CASNQISNQPQHF

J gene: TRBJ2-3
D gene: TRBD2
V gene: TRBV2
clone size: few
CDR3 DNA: TGTGCCAGCAGTGAGGGAGGACTAGCGAGGGCAGATACGCAGTATTTT
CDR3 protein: CASSEGGLARADTQYF

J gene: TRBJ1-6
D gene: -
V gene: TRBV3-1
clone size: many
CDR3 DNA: TGTGCCAGCACTGGGAAGGCAATTAATTCACCCCTCCACTTT
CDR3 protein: CASTGKAINSPLHF

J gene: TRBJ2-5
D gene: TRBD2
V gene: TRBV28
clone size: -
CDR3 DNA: TGTGCCAGCAGCCCCGGGACTAGCCTTGAGACCCAGTACTTC
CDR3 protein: CASSPGTSLETQYF

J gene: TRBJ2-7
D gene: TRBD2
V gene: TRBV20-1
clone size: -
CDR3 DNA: TGCAGTGCCCGACAGAGGACTAGCCCAAACCGAAATCGACCTGAGCCCAATTACGAGCAGTACTTC
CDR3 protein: CSARQRTSPNRNRPEPNYEQYF

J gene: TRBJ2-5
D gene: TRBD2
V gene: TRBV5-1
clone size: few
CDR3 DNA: TGCGCCAGCAGCTTTAGCGGGAGTGAGACCCAGTACTTC
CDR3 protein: CASSFSGSETQYF

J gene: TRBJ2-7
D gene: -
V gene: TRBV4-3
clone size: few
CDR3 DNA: TGCGCCAGCAGCCCGGAAACTTCCTCCTACGAGCAGTACTTC
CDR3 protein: CASSPETSSYEQYF

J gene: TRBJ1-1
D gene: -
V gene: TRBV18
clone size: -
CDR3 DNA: TGTGCCAGCTCACCTAACAGGGAGAACACTGAAGCTTTCTTT
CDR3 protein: CASSPNRENTEAFF

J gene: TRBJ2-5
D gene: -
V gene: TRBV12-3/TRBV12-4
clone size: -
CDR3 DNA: TGTGCCAGCAGTCATCTAATTAAGACCCAGTACTTC
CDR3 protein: CASSHLIKTQYF

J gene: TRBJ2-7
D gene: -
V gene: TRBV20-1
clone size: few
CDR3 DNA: TGCAGTGTCGGGGACAGCTGGAGTGGAGGGGGATACGAGCAGTACTTC
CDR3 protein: CSVGDSWSGGGYEQYF

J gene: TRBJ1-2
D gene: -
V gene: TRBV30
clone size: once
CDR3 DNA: TGTGCCTGGAGCCGCAGGGAAAGTAATCAAAATGGCGTTACGAGGGATGGCTACACCTTC
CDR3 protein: CAWSRRESNQNGVTRDGYTF

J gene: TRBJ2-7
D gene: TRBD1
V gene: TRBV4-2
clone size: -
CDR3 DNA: TGTGCCAGCAGCCAAGAGGATCTTCCGGGACAGGGGAGGCTTCCCTACGAGCAGTACTTC
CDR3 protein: CASSQEDLPGQGRLPYEQYF

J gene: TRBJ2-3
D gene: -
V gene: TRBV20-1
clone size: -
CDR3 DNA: TGCAGTGCTCCAAGGACGGGAGCCCGGACAGATACGCAGTATTTT
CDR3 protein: CSAPRTGARTDTQYF

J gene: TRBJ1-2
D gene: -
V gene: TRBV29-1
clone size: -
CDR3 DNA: TGCAGCGTCGAACTGATTCGAGGAGGCTACACCTTC
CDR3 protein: CSVELIRGGYTF

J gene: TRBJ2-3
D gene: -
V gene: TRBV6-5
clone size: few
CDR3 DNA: TGTGCCAGCAGTTTACGGACGGGAAACACAGATACGCAGTATTTT
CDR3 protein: CASSLRTGNTDTQYF

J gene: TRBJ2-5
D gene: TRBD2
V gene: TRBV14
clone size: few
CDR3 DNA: TGTGCCAGCAGCCAGCAATTGATAGCGGGAGGTCGGGAGACCCAGTACTTC
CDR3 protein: CASSQQLIAGGRETQYF

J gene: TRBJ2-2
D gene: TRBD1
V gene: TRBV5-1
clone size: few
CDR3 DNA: TGCGCCAGCAGCTGGGGGCAGGGGGCGTCAACCGGGGAGCTGTTTTTT
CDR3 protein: CASSWGQGASTGELFF

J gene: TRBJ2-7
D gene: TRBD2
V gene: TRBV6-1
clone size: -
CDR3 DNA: TGTGCCAGCAGTGAAGAGAAGGCTAGCGGGTTCTACGAGCAGTACTTC
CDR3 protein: CASSEEKASGFYEQYF

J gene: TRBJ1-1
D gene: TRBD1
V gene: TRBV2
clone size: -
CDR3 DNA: TGTGCCAGCAGTGTCAGGGGGACTGAAGCTTTCTTT
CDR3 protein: CASSVRGTEAFF

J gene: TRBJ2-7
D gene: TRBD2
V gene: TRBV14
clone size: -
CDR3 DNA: TGTGCCAGCAGCCAACAAGGTCGAGCGGGAGAGCAGTACTTC
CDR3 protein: CASSQQGRAGEQYF

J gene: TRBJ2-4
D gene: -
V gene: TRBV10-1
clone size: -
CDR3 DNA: TGCGCCAGCAGTGAGAGGGGGACCGGGAGAGCCAAAAACATTCAGTACTTC
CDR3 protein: CASSERGTGRAKNIQYF

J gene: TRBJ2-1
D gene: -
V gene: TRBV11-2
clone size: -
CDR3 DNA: TGTGCCAGCAGCTTAAGGTTACAGGGCAATGAGCAGTTCTTC
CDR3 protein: CASSLRLQGNEQFF

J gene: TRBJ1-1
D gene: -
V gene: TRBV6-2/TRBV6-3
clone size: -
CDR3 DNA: TGTGCCAGCAGTTACTCGACGCTAGATATGAACACTGAAGCTTTCTTT
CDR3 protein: CASSYSTLDMNTEAFF

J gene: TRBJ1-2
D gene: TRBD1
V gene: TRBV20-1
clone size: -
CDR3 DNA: TGCAGTGCTAGAGACAGGGGGCGCTTCCTTGGCTACACCTTC
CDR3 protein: CSARDRGRFLGYTF

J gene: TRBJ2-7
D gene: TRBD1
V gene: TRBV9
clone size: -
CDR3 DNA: TGTGCCAGCAGCGTAGGAGGGGGCGCGACGGGAATCTACGAGCAGTACTTC
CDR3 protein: CASSVGGGATGIYEQYF

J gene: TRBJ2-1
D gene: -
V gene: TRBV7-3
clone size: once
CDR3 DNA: TGTGCCAGCAGCTTTGGCCAGGGCAATGAGCAGTTCTTC
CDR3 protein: CASSFGQGNEQFF

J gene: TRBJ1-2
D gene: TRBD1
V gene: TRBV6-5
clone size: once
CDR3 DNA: TGTGCCAGCAGTACCTGGGACAGGGAGAATGGCTACACCTTC
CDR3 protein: CASSTWDRENGYTF

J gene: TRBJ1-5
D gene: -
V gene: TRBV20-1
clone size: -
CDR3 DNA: TGCAGTGCCATTCGGGGCAGTTCGAGGAATCAGCCCCAGCATTTT
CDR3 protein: CSAIRGSSRNQPQHF

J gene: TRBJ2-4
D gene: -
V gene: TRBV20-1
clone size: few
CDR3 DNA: TGCAGTGCTAGATCTCCAGGGGTGGCCAAAAACATTCAGTACTTC
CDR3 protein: CSARSPGVAKNIQYF

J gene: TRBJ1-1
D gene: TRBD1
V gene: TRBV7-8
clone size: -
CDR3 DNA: TGTGCCAGCAGCTTGGGGACAGGGAGAGGCACTGAAGCTTTCTTT
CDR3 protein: CASSLGTGRGTEAFF

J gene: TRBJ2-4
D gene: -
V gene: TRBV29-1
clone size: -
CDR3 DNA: TGCAGCGTTGGGGAGACCGAAAACATTCAGTACTTC
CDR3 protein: CSVGETENIQYF

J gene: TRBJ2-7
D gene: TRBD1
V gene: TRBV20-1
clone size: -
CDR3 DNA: TGCAGTGCTTCCGACAGGGGGCGATCCTACGAGCAGTACTTC
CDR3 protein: CSASDRGRSYEQYF

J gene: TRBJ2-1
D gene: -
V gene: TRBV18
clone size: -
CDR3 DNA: TGTGCCAGCTCACCATCGACAGTAAATGAGCAGTTCTTC
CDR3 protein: CASSPSTVNEQFF

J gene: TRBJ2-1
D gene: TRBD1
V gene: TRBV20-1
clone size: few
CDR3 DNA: TGCAGTGCTAGCTCTTCCGGGACAGGGGGCTACAATGAGCAGTTCTTC
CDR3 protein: CSASSSGTGGYNEQFF

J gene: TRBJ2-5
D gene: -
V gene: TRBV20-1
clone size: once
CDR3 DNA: TGCAGTGCTAGAGTCACAGCGGGTAGATCGACCCAGTACTTC
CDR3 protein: CSARVTAGRSTQYF

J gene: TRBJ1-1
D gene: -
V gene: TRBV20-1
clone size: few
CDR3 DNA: TGCAGTGCTAGTATCTGGGACTTCAGTGAAGCTTTCTTT
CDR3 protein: CSASIWDFSEAFF

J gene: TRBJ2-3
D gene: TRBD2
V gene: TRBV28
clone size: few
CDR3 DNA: TGTGCCAGCAGTTCGGGGGGACTAGCGGGAGACACAGATACGCAGTATTTT
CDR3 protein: CASSSGGLAGDTDTQYF

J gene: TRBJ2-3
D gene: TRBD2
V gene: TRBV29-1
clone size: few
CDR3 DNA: TGCAGCGTGAGCGGGACTCACACAGATACGCAGTATTTT
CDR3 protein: CSVSGTHTDTQYF

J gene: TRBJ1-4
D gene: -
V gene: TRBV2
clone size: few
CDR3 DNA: TGTGCCAGCCATCAACGGAGGGGCGATGAAAAACTGTTTTTT
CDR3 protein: CASHQRRGDEKLFF

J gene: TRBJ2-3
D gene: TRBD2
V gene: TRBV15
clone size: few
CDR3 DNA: TGTGCCACCAGCAGAGGAGGGACACTAGCGGGAGGGGCGGATACGCAGTATTTT
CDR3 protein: CATSRGGTLAGGADTQYF

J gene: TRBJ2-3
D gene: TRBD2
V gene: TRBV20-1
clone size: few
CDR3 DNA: TGCAGTGCTAGAGGTTCAGCGGGAGTATCGGATACGCAGTATTTT
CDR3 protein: CSARGSAGVSDTQYF

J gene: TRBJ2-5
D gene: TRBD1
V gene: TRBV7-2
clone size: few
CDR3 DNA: TGTGCCAGCAGCTTAAAGGGACAGGGGGGTCAAGAGACCCAGTACTTC
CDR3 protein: CASSLKGQGGQETQYF

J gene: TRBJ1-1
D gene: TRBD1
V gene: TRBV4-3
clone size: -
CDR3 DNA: TGCGCCAGCAGCCCGGGACAGGGGGTTACTGAAACTTTCTTT
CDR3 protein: CASSPGQGVTETFF

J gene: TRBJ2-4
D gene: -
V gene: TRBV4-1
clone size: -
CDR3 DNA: TGCGCCAGCAGCCAAGAAAGGGTTGGGGGGTACATTCAGTACTTC
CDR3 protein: CASSQERVGGYIQYF

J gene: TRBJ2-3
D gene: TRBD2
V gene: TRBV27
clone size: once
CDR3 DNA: TGTGCCAGCACCCTCTTATCACTAGCGGGAGGGCCGATGGATACGCAGTATTTT
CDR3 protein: CASTLLSLAGGPMDTQYF

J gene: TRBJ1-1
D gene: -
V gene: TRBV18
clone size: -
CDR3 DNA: TGTGCCAGCTCACCAATTGGGGCGGGGTCGGGCACTGAAGCTTTCTTT
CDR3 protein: CASSPIGAGSGTEAFF

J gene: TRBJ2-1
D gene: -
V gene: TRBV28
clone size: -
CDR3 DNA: TGTGCCAGCAGCCCTTCGACTCCCGTCGTCGGTGAGCAGTTCTTC
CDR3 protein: CASSPSTPVVGEQFF

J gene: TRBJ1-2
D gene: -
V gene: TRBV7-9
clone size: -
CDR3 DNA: TGTGCCAGCAGCCGTGAGCGGGGCTACACCTTC
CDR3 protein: CASSRERGYTF

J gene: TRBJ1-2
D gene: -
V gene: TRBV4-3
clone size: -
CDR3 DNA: TGCGCCAGCAGCCAACAACAGGGTTATGGCTACACCTTC
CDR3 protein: CASSQQQGYGYTF

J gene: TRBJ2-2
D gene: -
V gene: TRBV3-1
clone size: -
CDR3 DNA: TGTGCCAGCAGCCAAGTCACCGCGAACACCGGGGAGCTGTTTTTT
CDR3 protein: CASSQVTANTGELFF

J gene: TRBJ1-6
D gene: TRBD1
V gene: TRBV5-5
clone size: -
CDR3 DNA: TGTGCCAGCAGTTTCAGGGGGCAGTCCTATAATTCACCCCTCCACTTT
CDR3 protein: CASSFRGQSYNSPLHF

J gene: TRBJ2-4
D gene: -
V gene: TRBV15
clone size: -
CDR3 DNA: TGTGCCACCAGCGAGGGTGGAAACATTCAGTACTTC
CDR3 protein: CATSEGGNIQYF

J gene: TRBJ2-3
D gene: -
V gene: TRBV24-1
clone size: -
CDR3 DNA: TGTGCCACCAGTGACTCACTTGCAGATACGCAGTATTTT
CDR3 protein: CATSDSLADTQYF

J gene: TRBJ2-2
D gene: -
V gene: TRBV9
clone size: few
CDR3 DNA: TGTGCCAGCAGCGCCGGGACACTGAACACCGGGGAGCTGTTTTTT
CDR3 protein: CASSAGTLNTGELFF

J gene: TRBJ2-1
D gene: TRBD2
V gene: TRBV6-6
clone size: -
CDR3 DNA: TGTGCCAGCAGCGGACTAGCGGGAGCCTCATACAATGAGCAGTTCTTC
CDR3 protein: CASSGLAGASYNEQFF

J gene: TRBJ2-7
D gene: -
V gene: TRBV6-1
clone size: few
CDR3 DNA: TGTGCCAGCAGTGAAAGGGGGGGGGCCTACGAGCAGTACTTC
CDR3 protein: CASSERGGAYEQYF

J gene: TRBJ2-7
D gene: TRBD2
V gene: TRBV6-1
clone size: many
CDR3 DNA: TGTGCCAGCAGTGCCTCCGGGACTAGTCATTACGAGCAGTACTTC
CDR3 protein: CASSASGTSHYEQYF

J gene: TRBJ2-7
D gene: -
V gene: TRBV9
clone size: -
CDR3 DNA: TGTGCCAGCCCGGCGGGAAAGGGTTACGAGCAGTACTTC
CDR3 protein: CASPAGKGYEQYF